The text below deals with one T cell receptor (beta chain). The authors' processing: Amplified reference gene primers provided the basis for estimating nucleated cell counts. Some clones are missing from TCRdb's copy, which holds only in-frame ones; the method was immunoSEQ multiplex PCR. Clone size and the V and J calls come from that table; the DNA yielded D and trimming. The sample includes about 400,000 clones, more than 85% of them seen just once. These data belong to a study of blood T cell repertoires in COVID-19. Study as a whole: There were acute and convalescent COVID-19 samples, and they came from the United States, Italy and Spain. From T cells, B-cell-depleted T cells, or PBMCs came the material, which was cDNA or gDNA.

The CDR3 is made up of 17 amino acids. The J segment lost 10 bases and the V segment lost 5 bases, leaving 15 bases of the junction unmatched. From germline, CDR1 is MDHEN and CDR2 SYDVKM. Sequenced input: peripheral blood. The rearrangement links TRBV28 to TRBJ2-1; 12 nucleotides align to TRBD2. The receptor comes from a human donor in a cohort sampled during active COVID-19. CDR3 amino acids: CASSLPFRLAGDLEQFF. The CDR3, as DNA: TGTGCCAGCAGTCTTCCCTTTCGACTAGCGGGAGATTTGGAGCAGTTCTTC.